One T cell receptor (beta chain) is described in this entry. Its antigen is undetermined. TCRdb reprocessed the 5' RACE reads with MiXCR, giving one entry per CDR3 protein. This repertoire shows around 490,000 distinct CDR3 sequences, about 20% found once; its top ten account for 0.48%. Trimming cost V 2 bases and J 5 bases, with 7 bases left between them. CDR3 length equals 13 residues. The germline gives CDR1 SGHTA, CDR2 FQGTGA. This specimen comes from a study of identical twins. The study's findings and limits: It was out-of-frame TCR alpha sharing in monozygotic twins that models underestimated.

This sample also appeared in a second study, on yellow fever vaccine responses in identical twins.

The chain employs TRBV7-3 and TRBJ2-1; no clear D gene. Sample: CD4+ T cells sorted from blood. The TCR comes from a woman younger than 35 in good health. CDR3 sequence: CASSLRPDNEQFF. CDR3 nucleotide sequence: TGTGCCAGCAGCTTACGACCAGACAATGAGCAGTTCTTC. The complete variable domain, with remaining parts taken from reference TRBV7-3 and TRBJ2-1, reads GAGVSQTPSNKVTEKGKYVELRCDPISGHTALYWYRQSLGQGPEFLIYFQGTGAADDSGLPNDRFFAVRPEGSVSTLKIQRTERGDSAVYLCASSLRPDNEQFFGPGTRLTVL.